The 4 T cell receptor beta chains listed next were all sequenced from one sample in a study of cytomegalovirus exposure and HLA in healthy donors. Sequencing was performed with immunoSEQ multiplex PCR; in TCRdb, only in-frame clones are kept and a portion is missing. The sample records roughly 150,000 clones, 84% being singletons. Sequenced material: PBMCs. These receptors all stem from a man between 25 and 39 years old in good health and CMV-seropositive.

This clone occurred once. The genes are TRBV19 and TRBJ2-7, with D tentatively TRBD1 (5 bases). The germline V gene encodes CDR1 LNHDA and CDR2 SQIVND (reference sequence). The CDR3 extends over 14 amino acids. Deletions cut 3 bases from V and 2 bases from J, with 11 bases between. CDR3 in DNA: TGTGCCAGTAGTATGTCCAGGGATACCTACGAGCAGTACTTC. Its protein product is CASSMSRDTYEQYF.

The V call is TRBV4-3, the J call TRBJ1-1; 9 bases fit TRBD1. This CDR3 comprises 16 residues. The ends lost 3 bases at V and 1 base at J; junction bases unmatched: 6. CDR1 and CDR2 (germline): LGHNA, YSLEER. The chain's CDR3 is CASSQDRGGWNTEAFF. The DNA of the CDR3 is TGCGCCAGCAGCCAGGACAGGGGAGGGTGGAACACTGAAGCTTTCTTT.

The rearrangement links TRBV10-2 to TRBJ2-7, with 7 bases identical to TRBD1. The CDR3 loop spans 14 amino acids. Germline CDR1 is WSHSY and CDR2 is SAAADI. V was clipped by 6 bases and J by 5 bases; unmatched bases: 10. The CDR3 region is CASREDRVWDEQYF. The CDR3 DNA reads TGCGCCAGCAGAGAAGACAGGGTGTGGGACGAGCAGTACTTC.

The V and J genes are TRBV10-3 and TRBJ1-1, with a weak D call TRBD1 (5 bases). This CDR3 comprises 15 residues. Looked up from germline, CDR1 is ENHRY and CDR2 is SYGVKD. V gave up 2 bases and J gave up 8 bases, with 18 bases separating them. The CDR3 here is CAISEGAGSLGEAFF. The DNA of the CDR3 is TGTGCCATCAGTGAGGGGGCCGGATCACTTGGCGAAGCTTTCTTT.